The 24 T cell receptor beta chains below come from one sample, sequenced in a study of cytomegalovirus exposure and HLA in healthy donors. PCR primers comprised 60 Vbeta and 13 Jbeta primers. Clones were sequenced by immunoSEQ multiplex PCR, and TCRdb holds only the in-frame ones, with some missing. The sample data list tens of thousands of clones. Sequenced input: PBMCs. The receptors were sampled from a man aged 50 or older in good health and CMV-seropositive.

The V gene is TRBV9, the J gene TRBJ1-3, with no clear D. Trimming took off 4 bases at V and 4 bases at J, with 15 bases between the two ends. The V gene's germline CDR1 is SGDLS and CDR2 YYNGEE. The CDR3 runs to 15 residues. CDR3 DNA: TGTGCCAGCAGCCCTCGCCAGGCAGCCGGAAACACCATATATTTT. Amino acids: CASSPRQAAGNTIYF.

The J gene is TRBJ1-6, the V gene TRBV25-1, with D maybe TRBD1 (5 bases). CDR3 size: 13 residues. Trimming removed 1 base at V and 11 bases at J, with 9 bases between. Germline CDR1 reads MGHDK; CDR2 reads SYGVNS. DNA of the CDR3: TGTGCCAGCAGTGAATCAGGGCTGACACCCCTCCACTTT. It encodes CASSESGLTPLHF.

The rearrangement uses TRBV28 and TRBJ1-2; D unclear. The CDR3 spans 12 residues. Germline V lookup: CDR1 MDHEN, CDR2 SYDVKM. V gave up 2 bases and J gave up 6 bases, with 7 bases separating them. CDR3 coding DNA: TGTGCCAGCAGTTTAATCGGGGATGGCTACACCTTC. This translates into CASSLIGDGYTF.

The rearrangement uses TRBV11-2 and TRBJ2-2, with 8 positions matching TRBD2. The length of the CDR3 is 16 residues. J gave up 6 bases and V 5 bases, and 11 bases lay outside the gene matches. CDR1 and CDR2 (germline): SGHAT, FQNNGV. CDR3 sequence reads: CASSPSSGSFAGELFF. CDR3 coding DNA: TGTGCCAGCAGCCCCTCGAGCGGGAGTTTTGCCGGGGAGCTGTTTTTT.

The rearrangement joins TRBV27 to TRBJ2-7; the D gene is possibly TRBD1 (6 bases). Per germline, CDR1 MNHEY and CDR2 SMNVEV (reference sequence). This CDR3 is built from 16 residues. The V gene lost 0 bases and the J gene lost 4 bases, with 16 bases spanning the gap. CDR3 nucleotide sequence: TGTGCCAGCAGTTTATCACTCGCAGGGGCTGATTACGAGCAGTACTTC. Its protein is CASSLSLAGADYEQYF.

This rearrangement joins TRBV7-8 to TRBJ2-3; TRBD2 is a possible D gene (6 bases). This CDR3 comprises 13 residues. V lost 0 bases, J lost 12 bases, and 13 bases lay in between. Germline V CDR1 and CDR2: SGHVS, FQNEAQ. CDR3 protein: CASSLAFRTKQYF. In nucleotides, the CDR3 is TGTGCCAGCAGCTTAGCTTTCAGGACTAAACAGTATTTT.

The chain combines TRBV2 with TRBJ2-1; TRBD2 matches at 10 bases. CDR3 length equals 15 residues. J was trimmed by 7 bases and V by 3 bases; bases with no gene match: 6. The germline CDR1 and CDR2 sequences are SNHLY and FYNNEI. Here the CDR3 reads CASSERLAGVNEQFF. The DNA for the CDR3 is TGTGCCAGCAGTGAGAGGCTAGCGGGAGTAAATGAGCAGTTCTTC.

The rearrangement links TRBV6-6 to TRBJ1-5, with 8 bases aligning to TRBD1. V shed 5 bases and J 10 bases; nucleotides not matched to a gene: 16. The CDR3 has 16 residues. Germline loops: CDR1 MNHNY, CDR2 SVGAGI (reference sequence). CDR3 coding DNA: TGTGCCAGCAGTAAAATACAGGGGGTGGGGGGGGAACCCCAGCATTTT. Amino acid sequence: CASSKIQGVGGEPQHF.

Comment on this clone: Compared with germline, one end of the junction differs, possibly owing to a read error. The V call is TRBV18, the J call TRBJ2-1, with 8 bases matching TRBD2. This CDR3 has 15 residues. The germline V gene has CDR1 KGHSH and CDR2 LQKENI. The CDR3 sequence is CASSPLSGSYTEQFF. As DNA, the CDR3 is TGTGCCAGCTCACCACTAAGCGGGAGTTACACTGAGCAGTTCTTC.

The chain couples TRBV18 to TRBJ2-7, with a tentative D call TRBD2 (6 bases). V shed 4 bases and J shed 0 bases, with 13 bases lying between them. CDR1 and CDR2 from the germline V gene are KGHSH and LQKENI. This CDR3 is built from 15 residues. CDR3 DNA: TGTGCCAGCTCACAGACCGGGAGTCACTCCTACGAGCAGTACTTC. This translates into CASSQTGSHSYEQYF.

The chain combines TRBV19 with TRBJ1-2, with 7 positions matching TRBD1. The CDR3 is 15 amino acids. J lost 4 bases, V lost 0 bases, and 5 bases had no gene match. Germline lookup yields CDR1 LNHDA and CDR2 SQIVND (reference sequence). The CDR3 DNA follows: TGTGCCAGTAGTATAGATCTGGGGACAGTCTATGGCTACACCTTC. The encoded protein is CASSIDLGTVYGYTF.

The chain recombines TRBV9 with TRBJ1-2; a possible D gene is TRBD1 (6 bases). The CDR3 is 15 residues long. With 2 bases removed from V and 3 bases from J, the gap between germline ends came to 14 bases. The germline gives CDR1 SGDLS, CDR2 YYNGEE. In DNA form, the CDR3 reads TGTGCCAGCAGCGTGGGTCGGGGGGCTCACTATGGCTACACCTTC. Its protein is CASSVGRGAHYGYTF.

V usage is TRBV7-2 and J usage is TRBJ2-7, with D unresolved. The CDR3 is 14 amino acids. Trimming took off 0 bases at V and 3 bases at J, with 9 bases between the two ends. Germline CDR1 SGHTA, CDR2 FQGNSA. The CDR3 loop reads CASSLARSNYEQYF. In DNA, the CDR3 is TGTGCCAGCAGCTTAGCGCGCTCAAACTACGAGCAGTACTTC.

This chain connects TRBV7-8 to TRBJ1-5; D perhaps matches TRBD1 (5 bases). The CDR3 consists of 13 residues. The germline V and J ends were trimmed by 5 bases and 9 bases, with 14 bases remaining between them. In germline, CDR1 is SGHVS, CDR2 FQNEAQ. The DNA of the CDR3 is TGTGCCAGCAGCGCGACACAGGAAACGCCCCAGCATTTT. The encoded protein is CASSATQETPQHF.

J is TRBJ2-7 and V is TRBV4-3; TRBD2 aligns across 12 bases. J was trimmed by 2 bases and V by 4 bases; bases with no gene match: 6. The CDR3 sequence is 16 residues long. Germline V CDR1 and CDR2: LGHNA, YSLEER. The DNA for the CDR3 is TGCGCCAGCAGCCCGGGGACTAGCGGGCTAGCCTACGAGCAGTACTTC. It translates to CASSPGTSGLAYEQYF.

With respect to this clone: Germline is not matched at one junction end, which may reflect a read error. The CDR3 protein is CAGSLADGETQYF. Here the CDR3 DNA reads TGTGCCGGCAGCTTAGCTGACGGGGAGACCCAGTACTTC. This chain connects TRBV7-9 to TRBJ2-5, with no clear D. Germline V lookup: CDR1 SEHNR, CDR2 FQNEAQ (reference sequence). This CDR3 has 13 residues.

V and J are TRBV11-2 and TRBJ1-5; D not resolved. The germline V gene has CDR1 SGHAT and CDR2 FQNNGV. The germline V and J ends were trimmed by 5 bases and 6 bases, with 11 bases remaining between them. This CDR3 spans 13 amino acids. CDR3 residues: CASSRGGGQPQHF. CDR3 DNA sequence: TGTGCCAGCAGCCGTGGAGGCGGTCAGCCCCAGCATTTT.

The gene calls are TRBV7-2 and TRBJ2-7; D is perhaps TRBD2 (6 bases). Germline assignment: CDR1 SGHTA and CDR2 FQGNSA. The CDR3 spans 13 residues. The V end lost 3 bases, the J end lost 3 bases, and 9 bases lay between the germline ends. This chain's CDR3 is CASSLEGYYEQYF. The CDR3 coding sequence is TGTGCCAGCAGCTTGGAGGGATACTACGAGCAGTACTTC.

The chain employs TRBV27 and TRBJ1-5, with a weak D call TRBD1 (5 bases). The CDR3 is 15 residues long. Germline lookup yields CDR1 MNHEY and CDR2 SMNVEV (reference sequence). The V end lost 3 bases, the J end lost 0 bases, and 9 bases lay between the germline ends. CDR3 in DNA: TGTGCCAGCAGTTTGGGGGGATATAGCAATCAGCCCCAGCATTTT. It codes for CASSLGGYSNQPQHF.

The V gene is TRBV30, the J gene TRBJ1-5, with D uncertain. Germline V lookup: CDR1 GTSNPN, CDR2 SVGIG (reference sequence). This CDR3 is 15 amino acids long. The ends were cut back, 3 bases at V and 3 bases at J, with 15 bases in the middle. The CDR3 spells CAWSGLGSFNQPQHF. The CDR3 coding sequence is TGTGCCTGGAGCGGCCTAGGGAGCTTCAATCAGCCCCAGCATTTT.

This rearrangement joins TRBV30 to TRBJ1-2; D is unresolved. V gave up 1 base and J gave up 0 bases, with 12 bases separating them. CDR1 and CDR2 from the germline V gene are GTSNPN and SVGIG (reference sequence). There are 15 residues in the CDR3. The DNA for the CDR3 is TGTGCCTGGAGTGCTGGTCCCATAGCTAACTATGGCTACACCTTC. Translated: CAWSAGPIANYGYTF. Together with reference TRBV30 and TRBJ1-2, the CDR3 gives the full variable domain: SQTIHQWPATLVQPVGSPLSLECTVEGTSNPNLYWYRQAAGRGLQLLFYSVGIGQISSEVPQNLSASRPQDRQFILSSKKLLLSDSGFYLCAWSAGPIANYGYTFGSGTRLTVV.

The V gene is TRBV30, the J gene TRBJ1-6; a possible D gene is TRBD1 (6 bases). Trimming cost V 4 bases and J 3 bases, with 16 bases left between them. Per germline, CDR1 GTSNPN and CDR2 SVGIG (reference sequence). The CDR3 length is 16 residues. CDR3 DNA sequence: TGTGCCTGGATGCGGGGGGCCGCCAGCTATAATTCACCCCTCCACTTT. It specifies CAWMRGAASYNSPLHF.

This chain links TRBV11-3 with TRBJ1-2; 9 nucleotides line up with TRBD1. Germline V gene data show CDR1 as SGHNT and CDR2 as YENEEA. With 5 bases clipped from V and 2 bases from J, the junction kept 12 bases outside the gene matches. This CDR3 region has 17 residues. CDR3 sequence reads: CASSPMGGDRGNYGYTF. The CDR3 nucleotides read TGTGCCAGCAGCCCAATGGGGGGCGACAGGGGGAACTATGGCTACACCTTC. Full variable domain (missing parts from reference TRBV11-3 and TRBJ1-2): EAGVVQSPRYKIIEKKQPVAFWCNPISGHNTLYWYLQNLGQGPELLIRYENEEAVDDSQLPKDRFSAERLKGVDSTLKIQPAELGDSAVYLCASSPMGGDRGNYGYTFGSGTRLTVV.

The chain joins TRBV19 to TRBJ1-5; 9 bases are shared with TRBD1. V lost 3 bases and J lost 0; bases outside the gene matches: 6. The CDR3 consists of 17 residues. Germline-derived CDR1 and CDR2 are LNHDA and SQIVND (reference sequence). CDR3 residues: CASSIRGQGHSNQPQHF. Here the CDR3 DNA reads TGTGCCAGTAGTATCCGGGGACAGGGCCATAGCAATCAGCCCCAGCATTTT.